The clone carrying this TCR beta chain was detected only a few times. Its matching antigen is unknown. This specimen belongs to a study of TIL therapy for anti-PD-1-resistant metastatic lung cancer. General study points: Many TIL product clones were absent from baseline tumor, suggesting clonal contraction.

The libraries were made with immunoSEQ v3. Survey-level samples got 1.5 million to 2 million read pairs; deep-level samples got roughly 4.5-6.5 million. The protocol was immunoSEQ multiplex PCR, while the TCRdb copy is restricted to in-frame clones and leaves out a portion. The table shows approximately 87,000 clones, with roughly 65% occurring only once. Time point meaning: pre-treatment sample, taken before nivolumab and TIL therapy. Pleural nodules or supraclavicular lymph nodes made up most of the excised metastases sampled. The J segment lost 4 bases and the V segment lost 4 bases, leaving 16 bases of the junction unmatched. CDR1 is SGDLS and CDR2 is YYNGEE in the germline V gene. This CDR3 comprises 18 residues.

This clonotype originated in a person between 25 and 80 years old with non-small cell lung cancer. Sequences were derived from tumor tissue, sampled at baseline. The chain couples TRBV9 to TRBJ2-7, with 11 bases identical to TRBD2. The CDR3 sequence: CASSPRGGSGRAGYEQYF. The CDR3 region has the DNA TGTGCCAGCAGCCCGAGGGGAGGTAGCGGGAGGGCCGGGTACGAGCAGTACTTC.